This T cell receptor (beta chain) was captured by sequencing in a study of CD8 T cells in Susac syndrome. Random hexamers served to reverse transcribe about 0.45 to 1 ug RNA. Multiplex PCR with immunoSEQ amplified the TCR beta CDR3 across 54 Vbeta and 13 Jbeta. MiXCR was run by TCRdb on the immunoSEQ multiplex PCR reads, yielding one entry per CDR3 protein. The sample shows approximately 300,000 distinct CDR3 sequences, roughly 90% of them seen only once. The CDR3 is 13 amino acids. Germline CDR1 reads SGHKS; CDR2 reads YYEKEE (reference sequence). V lost 0 bases to trimming and J lost 4 bases, with 7 bases between them. Multiple sclerosis controls were treatment-naive patients with stable or active relapsing-remitting disease.

This receptor was taken from a human donor with multiple sclerosis. Material for sequencing was CD8+ T cells from PBMCs. The V gene is TRBV5-5, the J gene TRBJ1-1; D uncertain. The CDR3 bases are TGTGCCAGCAGCTTGGCCGTTTTCACTGAAGCTTTCTTT. Protein: CASSLAVFTEAFF.